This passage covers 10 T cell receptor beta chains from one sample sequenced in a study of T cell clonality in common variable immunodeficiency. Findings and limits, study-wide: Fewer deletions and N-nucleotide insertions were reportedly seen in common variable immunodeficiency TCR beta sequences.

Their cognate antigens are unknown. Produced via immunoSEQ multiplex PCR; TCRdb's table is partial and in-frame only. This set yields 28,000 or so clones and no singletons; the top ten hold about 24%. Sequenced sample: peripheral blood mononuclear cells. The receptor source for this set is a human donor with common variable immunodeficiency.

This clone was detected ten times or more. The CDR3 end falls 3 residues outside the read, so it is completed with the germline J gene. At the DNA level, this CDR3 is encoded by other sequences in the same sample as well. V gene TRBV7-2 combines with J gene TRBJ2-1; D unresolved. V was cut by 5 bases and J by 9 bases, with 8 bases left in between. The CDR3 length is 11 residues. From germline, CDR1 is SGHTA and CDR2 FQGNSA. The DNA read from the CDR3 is TGTGCCAGCAGCGTCACTCGTGAG. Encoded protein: CASSVTRE. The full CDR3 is CASSVTREQFF.

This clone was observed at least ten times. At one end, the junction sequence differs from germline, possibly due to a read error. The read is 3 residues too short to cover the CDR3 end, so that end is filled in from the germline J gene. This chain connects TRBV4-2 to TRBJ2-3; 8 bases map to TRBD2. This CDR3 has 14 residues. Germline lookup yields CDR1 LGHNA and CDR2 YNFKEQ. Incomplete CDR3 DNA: TGCGCCAGCAGCCCCGGGGGGGTAGGAGATACG. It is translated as CASSPGGVGDT. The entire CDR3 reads CASSPGGVGDTQYF.

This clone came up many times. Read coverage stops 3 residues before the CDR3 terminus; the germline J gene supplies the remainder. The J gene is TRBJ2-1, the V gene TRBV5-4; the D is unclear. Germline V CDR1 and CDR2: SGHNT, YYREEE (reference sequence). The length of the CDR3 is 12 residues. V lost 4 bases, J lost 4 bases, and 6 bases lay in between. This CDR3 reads CASSQTYNEQFF. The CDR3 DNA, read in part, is TGTGCCAGCAGCCAGACATACAATGAG.

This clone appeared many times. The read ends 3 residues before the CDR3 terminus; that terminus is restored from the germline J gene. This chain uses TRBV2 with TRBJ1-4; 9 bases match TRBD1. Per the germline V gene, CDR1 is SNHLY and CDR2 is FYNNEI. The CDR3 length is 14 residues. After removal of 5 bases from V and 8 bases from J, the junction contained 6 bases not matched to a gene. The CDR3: CASSLQGAGEKLFF. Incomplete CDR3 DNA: TGTGCCAGCAGTCTACAGGGGGCAGGGGAAAAA. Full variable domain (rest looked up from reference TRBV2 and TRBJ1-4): EPEVTQTPSHQVTQMGQEVILRCVPISNHLYFYWYRQILGQKVEFLVSFYNNEISEKSEIFDDQFSVERPDGSNFTLKIRSTKLEDSAMYFCASSLQGAGEKLFFGSGTQLSVL.

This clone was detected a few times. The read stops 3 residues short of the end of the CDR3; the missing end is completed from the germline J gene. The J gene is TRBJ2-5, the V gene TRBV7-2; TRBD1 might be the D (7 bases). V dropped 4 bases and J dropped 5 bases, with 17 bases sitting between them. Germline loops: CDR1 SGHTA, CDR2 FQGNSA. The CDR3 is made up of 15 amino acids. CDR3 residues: CASSSWVSGGETQYF. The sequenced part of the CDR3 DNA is TGTGCCAGCAGCTCATGGGTATCAGGGGGGGAGACC.

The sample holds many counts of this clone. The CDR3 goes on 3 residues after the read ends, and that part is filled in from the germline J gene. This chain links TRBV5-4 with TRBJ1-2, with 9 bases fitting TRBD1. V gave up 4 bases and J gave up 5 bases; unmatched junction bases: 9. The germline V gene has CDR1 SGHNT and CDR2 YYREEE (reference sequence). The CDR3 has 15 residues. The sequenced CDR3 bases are TGTGCCAGCAGCCTGGTGTGGGGGACAGGGTATGGC. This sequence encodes CASSLVWGTGYG. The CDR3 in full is CASSLVWGTGYGYTF.

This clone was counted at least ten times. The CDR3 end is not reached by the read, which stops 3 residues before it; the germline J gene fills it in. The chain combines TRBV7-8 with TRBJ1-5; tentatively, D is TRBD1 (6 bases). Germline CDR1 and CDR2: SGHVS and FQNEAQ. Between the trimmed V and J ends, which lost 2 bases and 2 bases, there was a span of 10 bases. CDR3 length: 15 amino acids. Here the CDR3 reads CASSLKGTRNQPQHF. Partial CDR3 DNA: TGTGCCAGCAGCTTAAAAGGGACACGCAATCAGCCC.

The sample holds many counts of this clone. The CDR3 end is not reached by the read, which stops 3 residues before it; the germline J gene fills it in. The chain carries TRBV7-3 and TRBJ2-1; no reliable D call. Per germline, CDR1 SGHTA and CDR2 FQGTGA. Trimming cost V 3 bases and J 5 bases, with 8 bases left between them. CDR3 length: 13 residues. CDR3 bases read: TGTGCCAGCAGCTTGGTCCCGGACAATGAG. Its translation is CASSLVPDNE. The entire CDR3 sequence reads CASSLVPDNEQFF.

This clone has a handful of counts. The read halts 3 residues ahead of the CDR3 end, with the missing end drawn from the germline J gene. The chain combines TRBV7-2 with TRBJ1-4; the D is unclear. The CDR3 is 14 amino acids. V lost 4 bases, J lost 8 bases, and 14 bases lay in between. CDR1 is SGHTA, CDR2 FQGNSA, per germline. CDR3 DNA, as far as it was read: TGTGCCAGCAGCTCAACACCCTCTTTAGAAAAA. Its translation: CASSSTPSLEK. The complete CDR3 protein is CASSSTPSLEKLFF.

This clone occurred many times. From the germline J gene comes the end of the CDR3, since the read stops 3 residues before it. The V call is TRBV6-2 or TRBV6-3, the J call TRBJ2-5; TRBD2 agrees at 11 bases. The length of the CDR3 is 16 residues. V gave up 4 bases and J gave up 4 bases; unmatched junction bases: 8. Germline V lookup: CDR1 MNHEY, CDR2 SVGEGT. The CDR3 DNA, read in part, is TGTGCCAGCAGTTTCCATACCGGGACTAGCGGAGAGACC. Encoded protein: CASSFHTGTSGET. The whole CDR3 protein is CASSFHTGTSGETQYF.